The next 29 T cell receptor beta chains were all read from a single sample in a study of Ad26.COV2.S vaccination and SARS-CoV-2 variants. This table comes from immunoSEQ multiplex PCR, and its TCRdb copy is limited to in-frame clones, with some not included. The repertoire has 75,000 to 100,000 clones, roughly 84% of them found once; the top ten carry 15% to 20%. The source material was peripheral blood, sampled after recovery from COVID-19. All receptors come from a human donor who had recovered from COVID-19.

The CDR3 sequence: CASSQDGELRGGELFF. The DNA of the CDR3 is TGCGCCAGCAGCCAAGACGGGGAACTGAGGGGCGGGGAGCTGTTTTTT. The rearrangement uses TRBV4-3 and TRBJ2-2, with D tentatively TRBD1 or TRBD2 (5 bases each). CDR1 is LGHNA and CDR2 is YSLEER in the germline V gene. Trimming pared 0 bases from V and 7 bases from J, leaving 15 bases between. This CDR3 comprises 16 residues.

The chain is built from TRBV19 and TRBJ2-7, with 10 positions matching TRBD1. V shed 3 bases, J shed 10 bases, and the junction held 12 bases outside the gene matches. Germline-derived CDR1 and CDR2 are LNHDA and SQIVND (reference sequence). The length of the CDR3 is 15 residues. The DNA for the CDR3 is TGTGCCAGTAGTATCGAGACAGGGGGCGACTCGGGACAGTACTTC. Protein: CASSIETGGDSGQYF.

The count of this clone is one. The chain recombines TRBV7-2 with TRBJ2-3; possibly TRBD1 or TRBD2 for D (5 bases each). V lost 3 bases, J lost 5 bases, and 12 bases lay in between. This CDR3 comprises 14 residues. The V gene's germline CDR1 is SGHTA and CDR2 FQGNSA. DNA of the CDR3: TGTGCCAGCAGCTTGGCTGGGGGTCTAGATACGCAGTATTTT. Translated, it gives CASSLAGGLDTQYF.

The V gene is TRBV6-2 or TRBV6-3, the J gene TRBJ2-5, with D uncertain. The ends were cut back, 5 bases at V and 2 bases at J, with 12 bases in the middle. Per germline, CDR1 MNHEY and CDR2 SVGEGT. The CDR3 consists of 14 residues. The CDR3 loop reads CASSPLGIQETQYF. The DNA of the CDR3 is TGTGCCAGCAGTCCCTTGGGAATTCAAGAGACCCAGTACTTC.

The chain links TRBV4-3 to TRBJ2-3; TRBD1 might be the D (6 bases). Per germline, CDR1 LGHNA and CDR2 YSLEER. This CDR3 contains 14 residues. Trimming took 1 base from V and 2 from J, leaving 7 bases between them. This CDR3 is CASSQAGHTDTQYF. CDR3 nucleotide sequence: TGCGCCAGCAGCCAAGCGGGACACACAGATACGCAGTATTTT.

This clone was recorded once. V usage is TRBV10-3 and J usage is TRBJ1-2; 10 bases align to TRBD1. The CDR3 is 13 amino acids. The V segment lost 10 bases and the J segment 5 bases; nucleotides outside the gene matches: 7. Per the germline V gene, CDR1 is ENHRY and CDR2 is SYGVKD. CDR3 amino acids: CATMDRGSYGYTF. DNA for the CDR3: TGTGCCACCATGGACAGGGGGTCTTATGGCTACACCTTC.

The chain is built from TRBV5-5 and TRBJ2-2; D is ambiguous. Per germline, CDR1 SGHKS and CDR2 YYEKEE (reference sequence). The CDR3 covers 15 residues. Trimming stripped 0 bases from V and 4 bases from J, with 10 bases between. CDR3 nucleotides: TGTGCCAGCAGCTTGGCCGGGCTGTCCACCGGGGAGCTGTTTTTT. It codes for CASSLAGLSTGELFF.

The chain is built from TRBV5-1 and TRBJ2-5; D gene ambiguous. Trimming removed 3 bases at V and 5 bases at J, with 14 bases between. Germline CDR1 is SGHRS and CDR2 is YFSETQ. The CDR3 totals 14 residues. In DNA form, the CDR3 reads TGCGCCAGCAGCTCGCAACAGATAGAGGAGACCCAGTACTTC. The encoded protein is CASSSQQIEETQYF.

The chain recombines TRBV29-1 with TRBJ1-2, with a possible D match to TRBD1 (6 bases). V lost 0 bases and J 8 bases, leaving 13 bases between the germline ends. Germline V gene sequence: CDR1 SQVTM, CDR2 ANQGSEA. The CDR3 is made up of 13 amino acids. CDR3 amino acids: CSVEEGGGSGYTF. DNA for the CDR3: TGCAGCGTTGAAGAAGGGGGAGGGTCCGGCTACACCTTC.

This chain connects TRBV2 to TRBJ2-4; unclear D gene. Germline CDR1 and CDR2: SNHLY and FYNNEI. The CDR3 contains 14 residues. The ends were cut back, 1 base at V and 0 bases at J, with 4 bases in the middle. The CDR3 reads CASSEVIAKNIQYF. Here the CDR3 DNA reads TGTGCCAGCAGTGAAGTGATAGCCAAAAACATTCAGTACTTC.

This clone came up once. V usage is TRBV13 and J usage is TRBJ2-2, with TRBD1 matching 7 bases. The junction had 10 bases not matched to a gene; V was cut back by 3 bases and J by 3 bases. The CDR3 totals 17 residues. Germline V gene sequence: CDR1 PRHDT, CDR2 FYEKMQ (reference sequence). DNA of the CDR3: TGTGCCAGCAGCTTGGGATTTTGGGACAGCTACACCGGGGAGCTGTTTTTT. Encoded protein: CASSLGFWDSYTGELFF. Supplemented by reference TRBV13 and TRBJ2-2, the full variable domain reads AAGVIQSPRHLIKEKRETATLKCYPIPRHDTVYWYQQGPGQDPQFLISFYEKMQSDKGSIPDRFSAQQFSDYHSELNMSSLELGDSALYFCASSLGFWDSYTGELFFGEGSRLTVL.

This clone has just a few counts. This sequence joins TRBV9 and TRBJ1-3; D not certain. This CDR3 is 15 amino acids long. V lost 0 bases to trimming and J lost 1 base, with 8 bases between them. Germline CDR1 reads SGDLS; CDR2 reads YYNGEE. CDR3 bases: TGTGCCAGCAGCGTAGCCCTGGGATCTGGAAACACCATATATTTT. This gives the protein CASSVALGSGNTIYF.

The rearrangement uses TRBV3-1 (or the pseudogene TRBV3-2) and TRBJ1-4; D is unclear. This CDR3 region has 16 residues. Deletions cut 3 bases from V and 8 bases from J, with 19 bases between. Germline V gene lookup returns CDR1 LGHDT and CDR2 YNNKEL (reference sequence). CDR3 in amino acids: CASSQTGREGEEKLFF. CDR3 DNA sequence: TGTGCCAGCAGCCAGACCGGCCGGGAGGGCGAAGAAAAACTGTTTTTT.

This chain connects TRBV19 to TRBJ1-4; D possibly corresponds to TRBD1 (6 bases). The V gene lost 9 bases and the J gene lost 1 base, with 12 bases spanning the gap. CDR1 LNHDA and CDR2 SQIVND come from the germline V gene (reference sequence). This CDR3 has 14 residues. CDR3: CASNAGVTNEKLFF. The CDR3 bases are TGTGCCAGCAACGCAGGGGTAACTAATGAAAAACTGTTTTTT.

The genes are TRBV28 and TRBJ1-2, with a weak D call TRBD1 (6 bases). Germline CDR1 reads MDHEN; CDR2 reads SYDVKM. V gave up 6 bases and J gave up 4 bases, with 6 bases separating them. The CDR3 loop spans 11 amino acids. This CDR3 reads CASSRGYGYTF. CDR3 bases: TGTGCCAGCAGCAGGGGCTATGGCTACACCTTC.

The rearrangement links TRBV5-8 to TRBJ1-5, with D tentatively TRBD1 (5 bases). Germline V CDR1 and CDR2: SGHTS, YDEGEE. This CDR3 is 13 amino acids long. Trimming took off 7 bases at V and 1 base at J, with 9 bases between the two ends. CDR3 coding DNA: TGTGCCAGCTCATGGGGGAGCAATCAGCCCCAGCATTTT. Its translation: CASSWGSNQPQHF.

The chain links TRBV28 to TRBJ2-7, with D perhaps assigned TRBD1 or TRBD2 (7 bases each). This CDR3 is 12 amino acids long. Germline values: CDR1 MDHEN, CDR2 SYDVKM. Trimming took 6 bases from V and 12 from J, leaving 18 bases between them. CDR3 sequence (DNA): TGTGCCAGCAGCCCATCGGGGAGGGGGCCGTACTTC. It translates to CASSPSGRGPYF.

V and J are TRBV18 and TRBJ1-4, with D perhaps TRBD1 (6 bases). V lost 0 bases and J lost 0, with 14 bases in between. The CDR3 is made up of 18 amino acids. Germline V gene lookup returns CDR1 KGHSH and CDR2 LQKENI. CDR3 nucleotide sequence: TGTGCCAGCTCACCACCGTGGGACACAGATGCAACTAATGAAAAACTGTTTTTT. It encodes CASSPPWDTDATNEKLFF.

CDR3 amino acids: CASSQPGTSGRQRDEQYF. The CDR3 DNA reads TGTGCCAGCAGCCAGCCTGGGACTAGCGGGAGACAGAGGGACGAGCAGTACTTC. The V call is TRBV7-9, the J call TRBJ2-7; TRBD2 matches at 14 bases. The germline V gene has CDR1 SEHNR and CDR2 FQNEAQ (reference sequence). V lost 5 bases to trimming and J lost 5 bases; unmatched junction nucleotides: 14. The CDR3 extends over 18 amino acids. The whole variable domain, remainder taken from reference TRBV7-9 and TRBJ2-7, is DTGVSQNPRHKITKRGQNVTFRCDPISEHNRLYWYRQTLGQGPEFLTYFQNEAQLEKSRLLSDRFSAERPKGSFSTLEIQRTEQGDSAMYLCASSQPGTSGRQRDEQYFGPGTRLTVT.

This chain joins TRBV4-2 and TRBJ2-5; D might be TRBD1 or TRBD2, each matching 5 bases. This CDR3 region has 14 residues. The V end lost 2 bases, the J end lost 1 base, and 8 bases lay between the germline ends. CDR1 LGHNA and CDR2 YNFKEQ come from the germline V gene. The DNA of the CDR3 is TGTGCCAGCAGCCAAAGGGACGGCCAAGAGACCCAGTACTTC. Encoded protein: CASSQRDGQETQYF.

This sequence joins TRBV9 and TRBJ2-7; 15 nucleotides agree with TRBD2. From germline, CDR1 is SGDLS and CDR2 YYNGEE. This CDR3 contains 14 residues. V shed 4 bases, J shed 6 bases, and the junction held 2 bases outside the gene matches. The CDR3 is CASSRGLAGGEQYF. The DNA for the CDR3 is TGTGCCAGCAGCCGGGGACTAGCGGGAGGCGAGCAGTACTTC.

This sequence joins TRBV19 and TRBJ1-1; no clear D. The CDR3 length is 16 residues. V dropped 7 bases and J dropped 0 bases, with 18 bases sitting between them. CDR1 is LNHDA and CDR2 is SQIVND in the germline V gene (reference sequence). The CDR3 region has the DNA TGTGCCAGTACCCAAGAAATTATCCCTATGAACACTGAAGCTTTCTTT. This translates into CASTQEIIPMNTEAFF.

CDR3 coding DNA: TGTGCCAGCAGTCCCGGAACAGGACCCTACGAGCAGTACTTC. Its protein product is CASSPGTGPYEQYF. The rearrangement uses TRBV27 and TRBJ2-7; maybe TRBD1 (5 bases). Deletions cut 5 bases from V and 2 bases from J, with 13 bases between. The germline V gene has CDR1 MNHEY and CDR2 SMNVEV (reference sequence). The CDR3 spans 14 residues.

The gene calls are TRBV28 and TRBJ1-5; D ambiguous. The CDR3 length is 15 residues. Germline CDR1 is MDHEN and CDR2 is SYDVKM. The V gene lost 3 bases and the J gene lost 5 bases, with 14 bases spanning the gap. The CDR3, as DNA: TGTGCCAGCAGTTTTCGTGTGGGGAATCATCAGCCCCAGCATTTT. Translation: CASSFRVGNHQPQHF.

The gene calls are TRBV4-2 and TRBJ1-1; the D gene is possibly TRBD1 (5 bases). The CDR3 consists of 15 residues. The V gene's germline CDR1 is LGHNA and CDR2 YNFKEQ. Deletions cut 4 bases from V and 0 bases from J, with 12 bases between. CDR3: CASSREGSMNTEAFF. The CDR3 bases are TGTGCCAGCAGCCGGGAGGGGTCAATGAACACTGAAGCTTTCTTT.

V is TRBV20-1 and J is TRBJ1-2, with D possibly being TRBD1 (5 bases). The CDR3 extends over 12 amino acids. V was shortened by 3 bases and J by 7 bases, with 12 bases between the two germline ends. Germline CDR1 DFQATT, CDR2 SNEGSKA (reference sequence). The DNA of the CDR3 is TGCAGTGCTAGTCCGCAGGGTGGTGGCTACACCTTC. It encodes CSASPQGGGYTF.

This clone was observed a single time. This rearrangement joins TRBV18 to TRBJ1-1; no definite D call. The CDR3 is 13 residues long. Germline V gene data show CDR1 as KGHSH and CDR2 as LQKENI. The V gene lost 4 bases and the J gene lost 1 base, with 7 bases spanning the gap. CDR3 DNA: TGTGCCAGCTCACAGGGCGGGAACACTGAAGCTTTCTTT. This codes for CASSQGGNTEAFF.

The V gene is TRBV27, the J gene TRBJ1-1, with D possibly being TRBD1 (5 bases). CDR1 and CDR2 from the germline V gene are MNHEY and SMNVEV (reference sequence). There are 13 residues in the CDR3. The V and J ends lost 7 bases and 4 bases respectively, with 13 bases between them. This CDR3 is CASKGRGVTEAFF. CDR3 in DNA: TGTGCCAGCAAGGGGCGCGGGGTCACTGAAGCTTTCTTT.

This sequence joins TRBV4-2 and TRBJ2-3; D gene unclear. The CDR3 has 14 residues. The germline CDR1 and CDR2 sequences are LGHNA and YNFKEQ. Trimming removed 1 base from V and 6 bases from J, with 11 bases in between. The CDR3, as DNA: TGTGCCAGCAGCCAAGTTGGCCCCCGCGATACGCAGTATTTT. Amino acid sequence: CASSQVGPRDTQYF.